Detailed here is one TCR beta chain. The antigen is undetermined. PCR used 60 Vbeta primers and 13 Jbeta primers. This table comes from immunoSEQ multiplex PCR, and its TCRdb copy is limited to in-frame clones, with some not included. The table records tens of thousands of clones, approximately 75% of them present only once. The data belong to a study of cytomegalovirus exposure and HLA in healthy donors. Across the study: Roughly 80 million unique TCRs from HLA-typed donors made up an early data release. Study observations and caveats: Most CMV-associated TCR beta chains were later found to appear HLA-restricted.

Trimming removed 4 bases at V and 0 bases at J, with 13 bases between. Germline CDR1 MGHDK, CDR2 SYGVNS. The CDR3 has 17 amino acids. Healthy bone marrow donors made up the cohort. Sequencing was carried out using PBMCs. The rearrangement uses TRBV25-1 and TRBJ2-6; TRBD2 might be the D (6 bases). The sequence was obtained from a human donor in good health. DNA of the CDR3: TGTGCCAGCAGTGGGGGAGGCGGCTACTCTGGGGCCAACGTCCTGACTTTC. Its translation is CASSGGGGYSGANVLTF. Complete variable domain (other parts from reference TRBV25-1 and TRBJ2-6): EADIYQTPRYLVIGTGKKITLECSQTMGHDKMYWYQQDPGMELHLIHYSYGVNSTEKGDLSSESTVSRIRTEHFPLTLESARPSHTSQYLCASSGGGGYSGANVLTFGAGSRLTVL.